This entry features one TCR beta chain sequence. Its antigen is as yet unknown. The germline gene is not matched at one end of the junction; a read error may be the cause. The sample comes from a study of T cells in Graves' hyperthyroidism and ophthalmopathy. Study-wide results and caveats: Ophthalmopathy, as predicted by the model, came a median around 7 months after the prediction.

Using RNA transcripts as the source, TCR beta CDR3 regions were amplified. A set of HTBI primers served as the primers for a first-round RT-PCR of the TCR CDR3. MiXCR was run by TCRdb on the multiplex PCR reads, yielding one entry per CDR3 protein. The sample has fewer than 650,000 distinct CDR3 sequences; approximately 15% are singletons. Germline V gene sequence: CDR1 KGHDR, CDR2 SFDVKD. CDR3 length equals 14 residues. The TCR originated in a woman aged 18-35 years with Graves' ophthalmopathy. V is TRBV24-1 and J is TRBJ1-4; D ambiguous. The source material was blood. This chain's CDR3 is CATGNAGAAEKLVF. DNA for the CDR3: TGTGCCACCGGAAATGCAGGTGCAGCCGAAAAACTGGTTTTT.